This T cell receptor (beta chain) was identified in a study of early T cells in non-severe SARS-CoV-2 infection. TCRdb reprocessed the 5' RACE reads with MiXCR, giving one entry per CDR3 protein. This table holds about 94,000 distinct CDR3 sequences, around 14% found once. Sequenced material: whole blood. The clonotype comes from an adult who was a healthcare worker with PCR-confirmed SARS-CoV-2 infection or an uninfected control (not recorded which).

The CDR3 nucleotides read TGCGCCAGCAGCAGGGGACAGGGGGCCTTCACCGGGGAGCTGTTTTTT. Protein sequence: CASSRGQGAFTGELFF. V gene TRBV5-1 combines with J gene TRBJ2-2; 12 positions agree with TRBD1. V trimming: 4 bases; J trimming: 4 bases; junction bases outside the gene matches: 5. In germline, CDR1 is SGHRS, CDR2 YFSETQ. The CDR3 extends over 16 amino acids.